This TCR beta chain was sequenced in a study of a mutant IDH1 vaccine in newly diagnosed glioma. Turning to the study itself: Among treated patients, 62.5% were male and approximately 40% female, and mean age was 40.4 years. Before enrollment, the patients had been treated with radiotherapy alone, temozolomide alone, or both together. Most of them had received both. General study findings and limits: Immune responses arising from the vaccine appeared in about 94% of patients.

Time point meaning: baseline, week 1 (first vaccination visit). Stated treatment: pre-vaccination baseline after standard-of-care therapy. The donor cohort comprised cases of new WHO grade 3 or 4 IDH1-mutant, ATRX-lost astrocytoma. Clones were sequenced by immunoSEQ multiplex PCR, and TCRdb holds only the in-frame ones, with some missing. The sample carries approximately 100,000 clones, about 90% recorded once. Per germline, CDR1 MDHEN and CDR2 SYDVKM. V gave up 8 bases and J gave up 2 bases, with 9 bases separating them. The CDR3 consists of 12 residues. This clone was seen once. Its target is unknown.

The receptor was derived from a woman aged 45-59 years with glioma. The material was PBMCs, obtained from a glioma patient treated with radiotherapy, temozolomide or both. The V gene is TRBV28, the J gene TRBJ1-2; D is unresolved. As DNA, the CDR3 is TGTGCCAGCTATACCTTAAACTATGGCTACACCTTC. This gives the protein CASYTLNYGYTF.